The 24 T cell receptor beta chains presented below share a single source sample, sequenced in a study of a mutant IDH1 vaccine in newly diagnosed glioma. Specified time point: week 23, last vaccination. Each vaccine dose was 300 ug of mutant IDH1 20-mer peptide, with topical imiquimod. TCRdb's copy holds only in-frame clones and misses some; the assay was immunoSEQ multiplex PCR. The repertoire holds about 33,000 clones, approximately 90% seen once, with less than 3% in the top ten. No antigen has been identified for these receptors. Source: PBMCs, taken from a glioma patient whose treatment included an IDH1 peptide vaccine. These receptors all stem from a man aged 35 to 55 with glioma.

In regard to this clone: At one end the junction does not follow the germline gene, possibly because of a read error. This chain connects TRBV5-6 to TRBJ1-2, with 10 bases matching TRBD1. The germline V gene encodes CDR1 SGHDT and CDR2 YYEEEE. There are 14 residues in the CDR3. CDR3 sequence (DNA): TGTGCCAGCACCTTGTATGGGACAGGGGAGGGCTACACCTTC. It codes for CASTLYGTGEGYTF.

The V and J genes are TRBV2 and TRBJ2-1, with 10 bases identical to TRBD2. J lost 4 bases, V lost 4 bases, and 4 bases had no gene match. This CDR3 is built from 15 residues. Germline CDR1 is SNHLY and CDR2 is FYNNEI. The DNA for the CDR3 is TGTGCCAGCAGTGGAGGGACTAGCGTGTACAATGAGCAGTTCTTC. Residues: CASSGGTSVYNEQFF.

This clone was detected only once. This chain uses TRBV4-2 with TRBJ1-2; D gene uncertain. The germline V and J ends were trimmed by 0 bases and 0 bases, with 8 bases remaining between them. The V gene's germline CDR1 is LGHNA and CDR2 YNFKEQ. This CDR3 region has 15 residues. CDR3 sequence: CASSQEATANYGYTF. Here the CDR3 DNA reads TGTGCCAGCAGCCAAGAGGCAACGGCTAACTATGGCTACACCTTC.

V usage is TRBV5-1 and J usage is TRBJ2-7, with TRBD2 matching over 8 bases. The germline V gene has CDR1 SGHRS and CDR2 YFSETQ. This CDR3 has 14 amino acids. V was clipped by 4 bases and J by 0 bases; unmatched bases: 3. The CDR3 DNA reads as TGCGCCAGCAGCCCGGGACTAGGCTCCTACGAGCAGTACGTC. Protein product: CASSPGLGSYEQYV.

The chain uses TRBV5-6 and TRBJ1-1; D is undetermined. This CDR3 has 12 amino acids. V was shortened by 4 bases and J by 1 base, with 5 bases between the two germline ends. Germline CDR1 SGHDT, CDR2 YYEEEE. The CDR3 DNA reads TGTGCCAGCAGCCTGGCGAACACTGAAGCTTTCTTT. It specifies CASSLANTEAFF.

The rearrangement joins TRBV5-1 to TRBJ2-7; TRBD1 matches at 8 bases. The V segment lost 0 bases and the J segment 7 bases; nucleotides outside the gene matches: 15. The germline V gene has CDR1 SGHRS and CDR2 YFSETQ. This CDR3 is built from 17 residues. The DNA of the CDR3 is TGCGCCAGCAGCTTGGCAGGGGGCGTAAGGTTGGTAGGGGAGCAGTACTTC. It translates to CASSLAGGVRLVGEQYF.

The CDR3 nucleotides are TGCGCCACCGACAAGAACACCGGGGAGCTGTTTTTT. Its protein is CATDKNTGELFF. V usage is TRBV10-2 and J usage is TRBJ2-2; D call uncertain. Germline V gene lookup returns CDR1 WSHSY and CDR2 SAAADI. Trimming pared 10 bases from V and 1 base from J, leaving 7 bases between. There are 12 residues in the CDR3.

This chain links TRBV5-4 with TRBJ1-2; D not resolved. CDR1 and CDR2 (germline): SGHNT, YYREEE (reference sequence). Trimming took off 0 bases at V and 2 bases at J, with 8 bases between the two ends. The CDR3 runs to 14 residues. The CDR3 sequence is CASSLGQPNYGYTF. The CDR3 nucleotides read TGTGCCAGCAGCTTGGGACAACCGAACTATGGCTACACCTTC.

V and J are TRBV4-3 and TRBJ2-3; D is ambiguous. The CDR3 has 16 amino acids. V was pared by 1 base and J by 2 bases, with 13 bases between. Germline-derived CDR1 and CDR2 are LGHNA and YSLEER. Written as DNA, the CDR3 is TGCGCCAGCAGCCAAGGCGGAGAACTACTCACAGATACGCAGTATTTT. As protein: CASSQGGELLTDTQYF.

This clone occurred a few times. V usage is TRBV11-2 and J usage is TRBJ1-4; 11 bases are a match to TRBD1. V shed 4 bases, J shed 8 bases, and the junction held 6 bases outside the gene matches. This CDR3 has 15 residues. From germline, CDR1 is SGHAT and CDR2 FQNNGV. The chain's CDR3 is CASSSRTGGGEKLFF. CDR3 DNA sequence: TGTGCCAGCAGCTCCAGGACAGGGGGCGGGGAAAAACTGTTTTTT.

The chain carries TRBV16 and TRBJ1-6, with 8 bases that match TRBD1. This CDR3 comprises 14 residues. Looked up from germline, CDR1 is KGHSY and CDR2 is FQNENV. V lost 2 bases and J lost 8; bases outside the gene matches: 2. CDR3 sequence (DNA): TGTGCCAGCAGCCAAAGGACAGGGTATTCACCCCTCCACTTT. It specifies CASSQRTGYSPLHF.

This chain uses TRBV27 with TRBJ1-6; 7 nucleotides line up with TRBD1. V shed 2 bases, J shed 8 bases, and the junction held 12 bases outside the gene matches. The CDR3 has 17 amino acids. CDR1 and CDR2 (germline): MNHEY, SMNVEV (reference sequence). The CDR3 here is CASSLGSEGAQDSPLHF. The CDR3 region has the DNA TGTGCCAGCAGTTTAGGGTCGGAGGGGGCACAGGATTCACCCCTCCACTTT.

This chain uses TRBV25-1 with TRBJ1-2; 8 bases agree with TRBD1. In germline, CDR1 is MGHDK, CDR2 SYGVNS. The J segment lost 5 bases and the V segment lost 6 bases, leaving 11 bases of the junction unmatched. This CDR3 is 15 amino acids long. CDR3: CASSQGARARYGYTF. As DNA, the CDR3 is TGTGCCAGCAGCCAGGGGGCGCGGGCGAGGTATGGCTACACCTTC.

The chain joins TRBV19 to TRBJ2-5; D possibly corresponds to TRBD1 (6 bases). Trimming left V 7 bases short and J 1 base short, with 13 bases between. Germline CDR1 reads LNHDA; CDR2 reads SQIVND (reference sequence). The CDR3 sequence is 14 residues long. The CDR3 protein is CASTSGQLQETQYF. The CDR3 DNA follows: TGTGCCAGTACCTCGGGACAACTCCAAGAGACCCAGTACTTC.

This chain connects TRBV5-6 to TRBJ2-7; tentatively, D is TRBD1 (6 bases). Per the germline V gene, CDR1 is SGHDT and CDR2 is YYEEEE. The V and J ends lost 3 bases and 6 bases respectively, with 10 bases between them. CDR3 length equals 12 residues. This CDR3 is CASSSGASEQYV. The CDR3 DNA follows: TGTGCCAGCAGCTCAGGGGCCTCCGAGCAGTACGTC.

V and J are TRBV2 and TRBJ2-1, with 16 bases aligning to TRBD2. V gave up 5 bases and J gave up 10 bases; unmatched junction bases: 8. CDR3 length equals 16 residues. Germline CDR1 is SNHLY and CDR2 is FYNNEI. Here the CDR3 DNA reads TGTGCCAGCAGTCCGGGACTAGCGGGAGGGCCGAACGAGCAGTTCTTC. This translates into CASSPGLAGGPNEQFF.

The CDR3 nucleotides are TGTGCCAGCAGCTTCGATGGGACAGGGTTTGGAAACACCATATATTTT. This codes for CASSFDGTGFGNTIYF. The V gene is TRBV13, the J gene TRBJ1-3; 9 nucleotides align to TRBD1. The CDR3 runs to 16 residues. Germline trimming cut 3 bases from V and 3 bases from J; bases unmatched to any gene: 6. Germline CDR1 and CDR2: PRHDT and FYEKMQ (reference sequence).

The chain is built from TRBV20-1 and TRBJ2-5; D is perhaps TRBD1 (6 bases). Trimming took 5 bases from V and 7 from J, leaving 8 bases between them. Germline loops: CDR1 DFQATT, CDR2 SNEGSKA (reference sequence). There are 10 residues in the CDR3. CDR3 nucleotide sequence: TGCAGTGCTTTAGGGGGGACCCAGTACTTC. It is translated as CSALGGTQYF.

The genes are TRBV6-5 and TRBJ1-6; D perhaps matches TRBD1 (6 bases). Per the germline V gene, CDR1 is MNHEY and CDR2 is SVGAGI. CDR3 length: 15 amino acids. V gave up 7 bases and J gave up 5 bases, with 15 bases separating them. The CDR3 DNA reads TGTGCCAGCACCAGCGGCGACAGGAATAATTCACCCCTCCACTTT. Its protein is CASTSGDRNNSPLHF.

This chain uses TRBV5-6 with TRBJ2-5; 10 bases align to TRBD1. CDR3 length: 15 amino acids. Germline CDR1 reads SGHDT; CDR2 reads YYEEEE. The V and J ends lost 3 bases and 5 bases, in that order; junction bases with no gene match: 7. DNA of the CDR3: TGTGCCAGCAGCTCCCGGACAGGGGGACAGGAGACCCAGTACTTC. It is translated as CASSSRTGGQETQYF.

This chain uses TRBV5-5 with TRBJ2-7, with 16 bases lining up with TRBD2. Unmatched junction bases numbered 8, after V lost 3 bases and J lost 2 bases. Germline-derived CDR1 and CDR2 are SGHKS and YYEKEE (reference sequence). This CDR3 spans 18 amino acids. The CDR3 protein is CASSSPGLAGGGAYEQYF. DNA of the CDR3: TGTGCCAGCAGCTCTCCGGGACTAGCGGGAGGGGGGGCCTACGAGCAGTACTTC.

This chain uses TRBV25-1 with TRBJ1-6; 7 bases match TRBD1. There are 13 residues in the CDR3. J gave up 9 bases and V 7 bases, and 6 bases lay outside the gene matches. Per germline, CDR1 MGHDK and CDR2 SYGVNS. CDR3 sequence (DNA): TGTGCCAGCACGGCCAGGGGGAGTTCACCCCTCCACTTT. This codes for CASTARGSSPLHF.

This chain connects TRBV7-2 to TRBJ1-2; no clear D. Trimming stripped 1 base from V and 5 bases from J, with 11 bases between. Germline-derived CDR1 and CDR2 are SGHTA and FQGNSA. The CDR3 totals 14 residues. The CDR3 DNA reads as TGTGCCAGCAGCTTAGTCCCCGAAATATATGGCTACACCTTC. Amino acids: CASSLVPEIYGYTF.

The rearrangement uses TRBV18 and TRBJ1-6; no firm D call. Germline loops: CDR1 KGHSH, CDR2 LQKENI. The CDR3 has 16 residues. Trimming stripped 3 bases from V and 10 bases from J, with 19 bases between. Here the CDR3 DNA reads TGTGCCAGCTCACCCGGGAACAGCGCGTTGGGCTCACCCCTCCACTTT. It codes for CASSPGNSALGSPLHF.